The T cell receptor beta chain under discussion was sequenced for a study of OX40 agonist ivuxolimab in advanced cancers. Study information: Treatment of patients was with ivuxolimab, an agonistic anti-OX40 (CD134) antibody.

The CDR3 runs 15 residues. Germline V gene lookup returns CDR1 SGHNT and CDR2 YYREEE (reference sequence). The V and J ends lost 4 bases and 7 bases, in that order; junction bases with no gene match: 9. Sequencing used immunoSEQ multiplex PCR; TCRdb keeps in-frame clones, though not all of them. The profile shows 45,000 to 65,000 clones, around 89% of them singletons. This material consisted of CD4+ or CD8+ T cells sorted from blood, taken in a trial of the OX40 agonist ivuxolimab. This TCR derives from an adult with an advanced solid tumor such as melanoma, head and neck, liver or kidney cancer. The V and J genes are TRBV5-4 and TRBJ2-2; 8 nucleotides match TRBD1. The CDR3 loop is CASSARTGIGGELFF. The CDR3 DNA reads as TGTGCCAGCAGCGCCCGGACAGGGATCGGCGGGGAGCTGTTTTTT.